A selection of T cell receptor beta chains follows, all from one sample in a study of OX40 agonist ivuxolimab in advanced cancers. Sequencing used immunoSEQ multiplex PCR; TCRdb keeps in-frame clones, though not all of them. The sample lists more than 50,000 clones, 80% to 90% seen once, with nearly 0.7% in the top ten. The specimen comprised CD4+ or CD8+ T cells sorted from blood, sampled in a trial of the OX40 agonist ivuxolimab. The receptor source for this set is an adult with an advanced solid tumor such as melanoma, head and neck, liver or kidney cancer. Both conserved end residues are part of each CDR3. The D gene is left open where the match is weak. The size entry is marked missing in some rows and otherwise reads once, few, many or a size class.

d_call: NA
j_call: TRBJ2-7
v_call: TRBV21-1
clone_size: NA
cdr3_aa: CASSMGGYF
cdr3_nt: TGTGCCAGCAGCATGGGGGGGTACTTC

d_call: NA
j_call: TRBJ2-3
v_call: TRBV21-1
clone_size: NA
cdr3_aa: CASSTTKGIYTQYF
cdr3_nt: TGTGCCAGCAGTACGACAAAGGGTATATATACGCAGTATTTT

d_call: TRBD2
j_call: TRBJ2-7
v_call: TRBV10-1
clone_size: once
cdr3_aa: CASSPSGGTYEQYF
cdr3_nt: TGCGCCAGCAGTCCTAGCGGGGGCACCTACGAGCAGTACTTC

d_call: NA
j_call: TRBJ2-1
v_call: TRBV11-2
clone_size: NA
cdr3_aa: CASSWDLGISSYNEQFF
cdr3_nt: TGTGCCAGCAGCTGGGATCTCGGGATTAGCTCCTACAATGAGCAGTTCTTC

d_call: NA
j_call: TRBJ2-5
v_call: TRBV5-6
clone_size: NA
cdr3_aa: CASSPGPRRETQYF
cdr3_nt: TGTGCCAGCAGCCCGGGACCAAGGAGGGAGACCCAGTACTTC

d_call: TRBD1
j_call: TRBJ2-7
v_call: TRBV19
clone_size: once
cdr3_aa: CASSTSTGVVYEQYF
cdr3_nt: TGTGCCAGTAGTACCTCTACAGGGGTTGTCTACGAGCAGTACTTC

d_call: TRBD1
j_call: TRBJ1-5
v_call: TRBV5-4
clone_size: NA
cdr3_aa: CASSWGQGSSNQPQHF
cdr3_nt: TGTGCCAGCAGCTGGGGACAGGGATCAAGCAATCAGCCCCAGCATTTT

d_call: NA
j_call: TRBJ2-3
v_call: TRBV5-1
clone_size: NA
cdr3_aa: CASSFSTDTQYF
cdr3_nt: TGCGCCAGCAGCTTTAGCACAGATACGCAGTATTTT

d_call: NA
j_call: TRBJ2-7
v_call: TRBV28
clone_size: few
cdr3_aa: CASSLAQGRYEQYF
cdr3_nt: TGTGCCAGCAGTTTAGCCCAGGGCAGGTACGAGCAGTACTTC

d_call: NA
j_call: TRBJ1-2
v_call: TRBV7-2
clone_size: NA
cdr3_aa: CASSEEVGRAKGYTF
cdr3_nt: TGTGCCAGCAGCGAGGAGGTGGGGCGCGCGAAAGGCTACACCTTC

d_call: NA
j_call: TRBJ2-2
v_call: TRBV7-9
clone_size: NA
cdr3_aa: CASSPSGGGELFF
cdr3_nt: TGTGCCAGCAGCCCCAGTGGGGGCGGGGAGCTGTTTTTT

d_call: NA
j_call: TRBJ2-5
v_call: TRBV7-7
clone_size: NA
cdr3_aa: CASTDSQETQYF
cdr3_nt: TGTGCCAGCACGGACAGTCAAGAGACCCAGTACTTC

d_call: NA
j_call: TRBJ1-5
v_call: TRBV5-6
clone_size: NA
cdr3_aa: CASSLGLGGNQPQHF
cdr3_nt: TGTGCCAGCAGCTTGGGTCTGGGTGGCAATCAGCCCCAGCATTTT

d_call: TRBD1
j_call: TRBJ2-2
v_call: TRBV29-1
clone_size: NA
cdr3_aa: CSVRTGGNTGELFF
cdr3_nt: TGCAGCGTGCGGACAGGGGGAAACACCGGGGAGCTGTTTTTT

d_call: NA
j_call: TRBJ2-1
v_call: TRBV10-1
clone_size: few
cdr3_aa: CASSPGGTGGNEQFF
cdr3_nt: TGCGCCAGCAGCCCGGGGGGCACAGGGGGCAATGAGCAGTTCTTC

d_call: TRBD2
j_call: TRBJ2-7
v_call: TRBV6-1
clone_size: NA
cdr3_aa: CASSERAGAFAEQYF
cdr3_nt: TGTGCCAGCAGTGAAAGAGCGGGGGCGTTTGCCGAGCAGTACTTC

d_call: NA
j_call: TRBJ2-5
v_call: TRBV5-1
clone_size: NA
cdr3_aa: CASSLGGGQETQYF
cdr3_nt: TGCGCCAGCAGCTTGGGAGGGGGCCAAGAGACCCAGTACTTC

d_call: NA
j_call: TRBJ1-1
v_call: TRBV19
clone_size: NA
cdr3_aa: CASSIEKGNTEAFF
cdr3_nt: TGTGCCAGTAGTATAGAGAAGGGGAACACTGAAGCTTTCTTT

d_call: TRBD1
j_call: TRBJ2-5
v_call: TRBV5-3
clone_size: NA
cdr3_aa: CARSFLMGQGATQYF
cdr3_nt: TGTGCCAGAAGCTTCCTTATGGGACAGGGGGCGACCCAGTACTTC

d_call: NA
j_call: TRBJ1-4
v_call: TRBV30
clone_size: NA
cdr3_aa: CACRRRDGEKLFF
cdr3_nt: TGTGCCTGCAGGAGGAGGGATGGGGAAAAACTGTTTTTT

d_call: NA
j_call: TRBJ1-1
v_call: TRBV5-1
clone_size: NA
cdr3_aa: CASSLEGVANTEAFF
cdr3_nt: TGCGCCAGCAGCTTGGAGGGGGTGGCGAACACTGAAGCTTTCTTT

d_call: NA
j_call: TRBJ2-5
v_call: TRBV10-2
clone_size: once
cdr3_aa: CASRVDKTVRETQYF
cdr3_nt: TGCGCCAGCAGGGTAGACAAGACCGTACGGGAGACCCAGTACTTC

d_call: TRBD1
j_call: TRBJ2-1
v_call: TRBV7-3
clone_size: NA
cdr3_aa: CASSSTGQGIAEQFF
cdr3_nt: TGTGCCAGCAGCTCGACGGGACAGGGGATCGCTGAGCAGTTCTTC

d_call: NA
j_call: TRBJ2-2
v_call: TRBV10-1
clone_size: once
cdr3_aa: CASSDGAGPTNTGELFF
cdr3_nt: TGCGCCAGCAGTGACGGTGCCGGGCCAACGAACACCGGGGAGCTGTTTTTT

d_call: NA
j_call: TRBJ1-2
v_call: TRBV11-2
clone_size: NA
cdr3_aa: CASSLDEEGNGYTF
cdr3_nt: TGTGCCAGCAGCTTAGATGAGGAGGGGAATGGCTACACCTTC

d_call: NA
j_call: TRBJ2-2
v_call: TRBV5-1
clone_size: NA
cdr3_aa: CASRYGGGTGELFF
cdr3_nt: TGCGCCAGCAGGTATGGCGGCGGCACCGGGGAGCTGTTTTTT

d_call: TRBD2
j_call: TRBJ2-5
v_call: TRBV19
clone_size: once
cdr3_aa: CASGTSGVQETQYF
cdr3_nt: TGTGCCAGCGGGACTAGCGGGGTCCAAGAGACCCAGTACTTC

d_call: TRBD1
j_call: TRBJ2-2
v_call: TRBV7-9
clone_size: NA
cdr3_aa: CASTAGFRDRDTGELFF
cdr3_nt: TGTGCCAGCACCGCCGGTTTCCGGGACAGGGACACCGGGGAGCTGTTTTTT

d_call: NA
j_call: TRBJ1-5
v_call: TRBV6-6
clone_size: NA
cdr3_aa: CASSQGTNQPQHF
cdr3_nt: TGTGCCAGCAGTCAGGGGACCAATCAGCCCCAGCATTTT

d_call: TRBD1
j_call: TRBJ2-7
v_call: TRBV7-2
clone_size: NA
cdr3_aa: CASSLARTGYEQYF
cdr3_nt: TGTGCCAGCAGCTTAGCTCGGACAGGGTACGAGCAGTACTTC

d_call: TRBD1
j_call: TRBJ2-5
v_call: TRBV7-9
clone_size: NA
cdr3_aa: CASSMDRGPAETQYF
cdr3_nt: TGTGCCAGCAGCATGGACAGGGGCCCGGCAGAGACCCAGTACTTC

d_call: NA
j_call: TRBJ1-6
v_call: TRBV5-5
clone_size: NA
cdr3_aa: CASSFGGANNSPLHF
cdr3_nt: TGTGCCAGCAGCTTTGGGGGGGCCAATAATTCACCCCTCCACTTT

d_call: NA
j_call: TRBJ2-1
v_call: TRBV5-8
clone_size: few
cdr3_aa: CASSSPPKGMRDNEQFF
cdr3_nt: TGTGCCAGCAGCTCACCACCCAAGGGGATGCGGGACAATGAGCAGTTCTTC

d_call: TRBD1
j_call: TRBJ2-7
v_call: TRBV7-8
clone_size: NA
cdr3_aa: CASSPRTGGISYEQYF
cdr3_nt: TGTGCCAGCAGCCCCAGGACAGGGGGCATCTCCTACGAGCAGTACTTC

d_call: NA
j_call: TRBJ2-7
v_call: TRBV6-1
clone_size: NA
cdr3_aa: CASARGQTTYEQYF
cdr3_nt: TGTGCCAGCGCAAGAGGACAGACCACCTACGAGCAGTACTTC

d_call: NA
j_call: TRBJ2-1
v_call: TRBV19
clone_size: NA
cdr3_aa: CASSSYNEQFF
cdr3_nt: TGTGCCAGTAGTAGCTACAATGAGCAGTTCTTC

d_call: TRBD2
j_call: TRBJ2-7
v_call: TRBV29-1
clone_size: NA
cdr3_aa: CSVGGASGQGEQYF
cdr3_nt: TGCAGCGTTGGAGGCGCTAGCGGGCAAGGTGAGCAGTACTTC

d_call: NA
j_call: TRBJ2-2
v_call: TRBV5-6
clone_size: few
cdr3_aa: CATQAAFTGELFF
cdr3_nt: TGTGCCACCCAGGCGGCGTTCACCGGGGAGCTGTTTTTT

d_call: NA
j_call: TRBJ1-1
v_call: TRBV18
clone_size: NA
cdr3_aa: CASSLILAEAFF
cdr3_nt: TGTGCCAGCTCCCTCATTCTTGCTGAAGCTTTCTTT

d_call: NA
j_call: TRBJ2-5
v_call: TRBV13
clone_size: once
cdr3_aa: CASSLEVANSQETQYF
cdr3_nt: TGTGCCAGCAGCTTAGAGGTTGCGAACTCCCAAGAGACCCAGTACTTC

d_call: NA
j_call: TRBJ1-5
v_call: TRBV27
clone_size: NA
cdr3_aa: CASSSRIRGYSNQPQHF
cdr3_nt: TGTGCCAGCAGTTCTAGGATCAGGGGTTATAGCAATCAGCCCCAGCATTTT

d_call: TRBD1
j_call: TRBJ1-1
v_call: TRBV18
clone_size: few
cdr3_aa: CASSPLPRGSMNTEAFF
cdr3_nt: TGTGCCAGCTCACCCCTCCCCAGGGGGAGCATGAACACTGAAGCTTTCTTT

d_call: TRBD2
j_call: TRBJ2-4
v_call: TRBV6-5
clone_size: NA
cdr3_aa: CASSLAGTAKNIQYF
cdr3_nt: TGTGCCAGCAGCTTAGCGGGGACAGCCAAAAACATTCAGTACTTC

d_call: NA
j_call: TRBJ1-1
v_call: TRBV11-1
clone_size: NA
cdr3_aa: CASSRWRTEAFF
cdr3_nt: TGTGCCAGCAGCCGATGGAGGACTGAAGCTTTCTTT

d_call: NA
j_call: TRBJ2-3
v_call: TRBV29-1
clone_size: NA
cdr3_aa: CSHGAGLSTDTQYF
cdr3_nt: TGCAGCCATGGGGCGGGCTTGAGCACAGATACGCAGTATTTT

d_call: TRBD2
j_call: TRBJ2-1
v_call: TRBV7-2
clone_size: NA
cdr3_aa: CASSYRTSGYNEQFF
cdr3_nt: TGTGCCAGCAGCTACCGGACTAGCGGGTACAATGAGCAGTTCTTC

d_call: NA
j_call: TRBJ2-3
v_call: TRBV5-1
clone_size: NA
cdr3_aa: CASSLGVSTDTQYF
cdr3_nt: TGCGCCAGCAGCTTGGGGGTAAGCACAGATACGCAGTATTTT

d_call: TRBD1
j_call: TRBJ1-2
v_call: TRBV7-2
clone_size: NA
cdr3_aa: CASSYTAGPGGYGYTF
cdr3_nt: TGTGCCAGCAGCTACACCGCCGGGCCAGGGGGATATGGCTACACCTTC

d_call: NA
j_call: TRBJ1-2
v_call: TRBV28
clone_size: NA
cdr3_aa: CASSLEYRFVNYGYTF
cdr3_nt: TGTGCCAGCAGTTTGGAGTACAGATTTGTAAACTATGGCTACACCTTC

d_call: NA
j_call: TRBJ2-7
v_call: TRBV11-2
clone_size: NA
cdr3_aa: CASSSGWGDTYEQYF
cdr3_nt: TGTGCCAGCAGCTCGGGGTGGGGCGACACCTACGAGCAGTACTTC

d_call: NA
j_call: TRBJ2-5
v_call: TRBV27
clone_size: NA
cdr3_aa: CASSLMGALRETQYF
cdr3_nt: TGTGCCAGCAGTTTAATGGGGGCCCTCCGGGAGACCCAGTACTTC

d_call: NA
j_call: TRBJ1-3
v_call: TRBV6-5
clone_size: NA
cdr3_aa: CASSYVGPGNTIYF
cdr3_nt: TGTGCCAGCAGTTACGTTGGCCCGGGAAACACCATATATTTT

d_call: NA
j_call: TRBJ2-5
v_call: TRBV15
clone_size: few
cdr3_aa: CATSRGGLRDLGGTQYF
cdr3_nt: TGTGCCACCAGCAGGGGTGGGTTAAGGGACCTTGGGGGGACCCAGTACTTC

d_call: NA
j_call: TRBJ2-3
v_call: TRBV15
clone_size: NA
cdr3_aa: CATSRPTSDTQYF
cdr3_nt: TGTGCCACCAGCAGGCCAACTAGCGATACGCAGTATTTT

d_call: NA
j_call: TRBJ2-7
v_call: TRBV5-1
clone_size: NA
cdr3_aa: CASSLAEGVYEQYF
cdr3_nt: TGCGCCAGCAGCTTGGCGGAAGGCGTGTACGAGCAGTACTTC

d_call: NA
j_call: TRBJ1-2
v_call: TRBV15
clone_size: NA
cdr3_aa: CATSRAPRPQDGYTF
cdr3_nt: TGTGCCACCAGCAGAGCCCCACGGCCACAGGATGGCTACACCTTC

d_call: NA
j_call: TRBJ2-7
v_call: TRBV5-1
clone_size: NA
cdr3_aa: CASSLPRGPGKHEQYF
cdr3_nt: TGCGCCAGCAGCTTGCCCCGTGGACCAGGGAAGCACGAGCAGTACTTC